Each of the 27 T cell receptor beta chains below was sequenced from the same sample in a study of shared clonotypes between healthy human individuals. The table came from immunoSEQ multiplex PCR; TCRdb's copy has only in-frame clones and leaves some out. The sample consists of 520,000 or so clones, around 79% of them appearing once. Sequencing was performed on PBMCs. Source of these receptors: a woman aged 40 to 49 in good health. Some clones in this sample may be carry-over from other donors' samples.

This CDR3 is CASSTGTHYWGGANVLTF. The CDR3 nucleotides read TGTGCCAGCAGCACGGGGACTCACTACTGGGGAGGGGCCAACGTCCTGACTTTC. V usage is TRBV11-2 and J usage is TRBJ2-6, with D possibly TRBD2 on 6 matching bases. This CDR3 comprises 18 residues. V shed 5 bases and J shed 4 bases, with 21 bases lying between them. Germline V gene lookup returns CDR1 SGHAT and CDR2 FQNNGV. Filled out from reference TRBV11-2 and TRBJ2-6, the complete variable domain reads EAGVAQSPRYKIIEKRQSVAFWCNPISGHATLYWYQQILGQGPKLLIQFQNNGVVDDSQLPKDRFSAERLKGVDSTLKIQPAKLEDSAVYLCASSTGTHYWGGANVLTFGAGSRLTVL.

The gene calls are TRBV7-8 and TRBJ1-1, with D possibly being TRBD1 (6 bases). Trimming shortened V by 5 bases and J by 2 bases, and 12 bases separated the two germline ends. The CDR3 runs 14 residues. The germline V gene encodes CDR1 SGHVS and CDR2 FQNEAQ. CDR3 coding DNA: TGTGCCAGCAGCATCCGGACAGCTAACACTGAAGCTTTCTTT. Its translation: CASSIRTANTEAFF.

The V call is TRBV27, the J call TRBJ2-7, with D possibly TRBD2 on 6 matching bases. The CDR3 contains 16 residues. Germline values: CDR1 MNHEY, CDR2 SMNVEV (reference sequence). V shed 8 bases and J shed 5 bases, with 25 bases lying between them. DNA of the CDR3: TGTGCCAGCGGCCGGGAGAACTTCTCACCTATCAACGAGCAGTACTTC. Translating it yields CASGRENFSPINEQYF.

The genes are TRBV5-1 and TRBJ1-2; TRBD1 matches at 7 bases. V was pared by 4 bases and J by 0 bases, with 6 bases of the junction left unmatched. Germline loops: CDR1 SGHRS, CDR2 YFSETQ. The CDR3 runs to 15 residues. CDR3 loop: CASSKGQPANYGYTF. CDR3 DNA sequence: TGCGCCAGCAGCAAGGGACAGCCAGCTAACTATGGCTACACCTTC. Full variable domain (rest looked up from reference TRBV5-1 and TRBJ1-2): KAGVTQTPRYLIKTRGQQVTLSCSPISGHRSVSWYQQTPGQGLQFLFEYFSETQRNKGNFPGRFSGRQFSNSRSEMNVSTLELGDSALYLCASSKGQPANYGYTFGSGTRLTVV.

The chain couples TRBV18 to TRBJ2-7; no clear D gene. Trimming removed 0 bases from V and 3 bases from J, with 15 bases in between. This CDR3 has 16 amino acids. Per the germline V gene, CDR1 is KGHSH and CDR2 is LQKENI. The CDR3 DNA reads as TGTGCCAGCTCACCACCGGGCGGCACCCTAATCTACGAGCAGTACTTC. Protein product: CASSPPGGTLIYEQYF.

The chain recombines TRBV9 with TRBJ2-5; D is unresolved. The CDR3 extends over 13 amino acids. Germline V gene lookup returns CDR1 SGDLS and CDR2 YYNGEE. The germline V and J ends were trimmed by 0 bases and 5 bases, with 8 bases remaining between them. CDR3 nucleotides: TGTGCCAGCAGCGTAGCTAACATGGAGACCCAGTACTTC. Protein: CASSVANMETQYF.

This sequence joins TRBV2 and TRBJ2-1; 9 nucleotides match TRBD2. The length of the CDR3 is 15 residues. J was trimmed by 7 bases and V by 4 bases; bases with no gene match: 8. Germline CDR1 is SNHLY and CDR2 is FYNNEI. For the CDR3, the DNA is TGTGCCAGCAGTGGGGCGGGTAGCGGGAGTAATGAGCAGTTCTTC. It encodes CASSGAGSGSNEQFF.

This clone was observed once. The chain is built from TRBV7-2 and TRBJ2-6; weak D call: TRBD2 (6 bases). The length of the CDR3 is 16 residues. The germline V and J ends were trimmed by 5 bases and 2 bases, with 13 bases remaining between them. Germline V gives CDR1 SGHTA, CDR2 FQGNSA. CDR3 sequence: CASSPASGAGANVLTF. As DNA, the CDR3 is TGTGCCAGCAGCCCGGCGTCGGGAGCTGGGGCCAACGTCCTGACTTTC.

The chain recombines TRBV27 with TRBJ2-7; TRBD1 matches at 7 bases. Germline CDR1 and CDR2: MNHEY and SMNVEV (reference sequence). After removal of 1 base from V and 2 bases from J, the junction contained 2 bases not matched to a gene. The CDR3 consists of 14 residues. This CDR3 reads CASSLFQGAYEQYF. The CDR3 DNA reads TGTGCCAGCAGTTTATTCCAGGGGGCCTACGAGCAGTACTTC.

On this clone: The sample carries other DNA sequences with the same CDR3. For the CDR3, the DNA is TGTGCCAGCAGTGATGCCTACGAGCAGTACTTC. This encodes CASSDAYEQYF. The chain carries TRBV6-1 and TRBJ2-7, with unresolved D. The V gene lost 3 bases and the J gene lost 2 bases, with 2 bases spanning the gap. The CDR3 totals 11 residues. Germline V CDR1 and CDR2: MNHNS, SASEGT.

CDR3 region: CASSPVAQYEQYF. CDR3 in DNA: TGTGCCAGCTCACCAGTGGCACAATACGAGCAGTACTTC. The J gene is TRBJ2-7, the V gene TRBV18; D gene unclear. Germline V gives CDR1 KGHSH, CDR2 LQKENI. V was cut by 2 bases and J by 4 bases, with 9 bases left in between. CDR3 length: 13 amino acids.

This chain connects TRBV7-2 to TRBJ2-3; perhaps TRBD2 as D (5 bases). The V end lost 4 bases, the J end lost 8 bases, and 10 bases lay between the germline ends. This CDR3 spans 12 amino acids. Germline-derived CDR1 and CDR2 are SGHTA and FQGNSA. The CDR3 sequence is CASSSRAGTQYF. CDR3 DNA: TGTGCCAGCAGCTCGAGGGCGGGTACGCAGTATTTT. The variable domain in full, completed from reference TRBV7-2 and TRBJ2-3, reads GAGVSQSPSNKVTEKGKDVELRCDPISGHTALYWYRQSLGQGLEFLIYFQGNSAPDKSGLPSDRFSAERTGGSVSTLTIQRTQQEDSAVYLCASSSRAGTQYFGPGTRLTVL.

This clone was seen only a few times. This rearrangement joins TRBV6-1 to TRBJ1-5, with D unclear. This CDR3 is built from 14 residues. V was trimmed by 3 bases and J by 0 bases, leaving 6 bases between them. Germline V gene lookup returns CDR1 MNHNS and CDR2 SASEGT. The DNA of the CDR3 is TGTGCCAGCAGTGAGTATTATAGCAATCAGCCCCAGCATTTT. It yields the protein CASSEYYSNQPQHF.

The V call is TRBV4-2, the J call TRBJ2-2; 16 nucleotides line up with TRBD2. CDR1 is LGHNA and CDR2 is YNFKEQ in the germline V gene. Trimming took 0 bases from V and 3 from J; bases not matched to a gene: 13. The CDR3 is made up of 22 amino acids. The CDR3 nucleotides are TGTGCCAGCAGCCAAGACCATACTCCGGGACTAGCGGGAGGGGTAGACACCGGGGAGCTGTTTTTT. It translates to CASSQDHTPGLAGGVDTGELFF.

The chain joins TRBV11-2 to TRBJ1-3; TRBD1 agrees at 7 bases. Trimming took 2 bases from V and 4 from J; bases not matched to a gene: 8. The length of the CDR3 is 16 residues. Germline loops: CDR1 SGHAT, CDR2 FQNNGV. The CDR3 region has the DNA TGTGCCAGCAGCTTACGACGACAGGGTATGGGAAACACCATATATTTT. Protein: CASSLRRQGMGNTIYF.

The V and J genes are TRBV4-2 and TRBJ1-1; D unclear. The CDR3 is 14 amino acids. Germline V gene lookup returns CDR1 LGHNA and CDR2 YNFKEQ. V lost 0 bases and J 8 bases, leaving 13 bases between the germline ends. The CDR3 coding sequence is TGTGCCAGCAGCCAAGATAGTCGATTAGGGGAAGCTTTCTTT. This codes for CASSQDSRLGEAFF.

The CDR3 DNA reads TGTGCCAGCAGTGAACGTGGGAGGTTCACCTACGAGCAGTACTTC. It translates to CASSERGRFTYEQYF. J is TRBJ2-7 and V is TRBV2; perhaps TRBD2 as D (6 bases). CDR1 and CDR2 (germline): SNHLY, FYNNEI. This CDR3 region has 15 residues. V was shortened by 2 bases and J by 2 bases, with 13 bases between the two germline ends.

V and J are TRBV9 and TRBJ1-4; 11 bases match TRBD1. Per the germline V gene, CDR1 is SGDLS and CDR2 is YYNGEE. V was pared by 3 bases and J by 8 bases, with 6 bases of the junction left unmatched. The CDR3 runs to 15 residues. CDR3 coding DNA: TGTGCCAGCAGCGAGAGGACAGGGGGCGAGGAAAAACTGTTTTTT. Protein sequence: CASSERTGGEEKLFF.

Written as DNA, the CDR3 is TGTGCCAGCAGCCTCCTGACGGATGGCTACACCTTC. Translation gives CASSLLTDGYTF. The rearrangement uses TRBV11-2 and TRBJ1-2; D unclear. Germline V gene sequence: CDR1 SGHAT, CDR2 FQNNGV. Trimming pared 5 bases from V and 6 bases from J, leaving 10 bases between. This CDR3 region has 12 residues.

The V gene is TRBV30, the J gene TRBJ1-2; 9 positions agree with TRBD1. V was clipped by 7 bases and J by 5 bases; unmatched bases: 2. The CDR3 loop spans 11 amino acids. Looked up from germline, CDR1 is GTSNPN and CDR2 is SVGIG (reference sequence). CDR3 bases: TGTGCCTCGGGACAGGGATATGGCTACACCTTC. Its translation is CASGQGYGYTF.

Notes on this clone: This same CDR3 is encoded by further DNA sequences in the sample. The V and J genes are TRBV19 and TRBJ1-2, with D unclear. CDR3 length: 12 residues. Germline V lookup: CDR1 LNHDA, CDR2 SQIVND (reference sequence). The V gene lost 3 bases and the J gene lost 4 bases, with 6 bases spanning the gap. Written as DNA, the CDR3 is TGTGCCAGTAGTATTCGGTCCTATGGCTACACCTTC. Protein: CASSIRSYGYTF. Drawing the rest from reference TRBV19 and TRBJ1-2, the complete variable domain is DGGITQSPKYLFRKEGQNVTLSCEQNLNHDAMYWYRQDPGQGLRLIYYSQIVNDFQKGDIAEGYSVSREKKESFPLTVTSAQKNPTAFYLCASSIRSYGYTFGSGTRLTVV.

V and J are TRBV5-1 and TRBJ1-1; D unclear. Germline CDR1 SGHRS, CDR2 YFSETQ. This CDR3 contains 14 residues. V was shortened by 4 bases and J by 0 bases, with 10 bases between the two germline ends. The CDR3 is CASSTPGMNTEAFF. CDR3 in DNA: TGCGCCAGCAGCACCCCGGGGATGAACACTGAAGCTTTCTTT.

This chain joins TRBV2 and TRBJ1-3; tentatively, D is TRBD1 (6 bases). The V gene lost 7 bases and the J gene lost 2 bases, with 15 bases spanning the gap. This CDR3 contains 15 residues. Germline assignment: CDR1 SNHLY and CDR2 FYNNEI. CDR3 region: CASTLSRGTGNTIYF. In DNA form, the CDR3 reads TGTGCCAGCACTCTCAGCAGGGGCACTGGAAACACCATATATTTT.

The chain recombines TRBV4-1 with TRBJ2-1; either TRBD1 or TRBD2 may supply D (5 bases each). The CDR3 has 12 amino acids. Trimming cost V 0 bases and J 15 bases, with 12 bases left between them. Germline-derived CDR1 and CDR2 are MGHRA and YSYEKL. CDR3 sequence (DNA): TGCGCCAGCAGCCAAGATGTGGGACGTCTGTTCTTC. Its translation is CASSQDVGRLFF.

This clone appeared a single time. The chain has TRBV28 and TRBJ1-2; 8 bases are a match to TRBD1. The length of the CDR3 is 15 residues. The germline V gene encodes CDR1 MDHEN and CDR2 SYDVKM. V lost 3 bases, J lost 4 bases, and 7 bases stayed unmatched. The CDR3 region has the DNA TGTGCCAGCAGTTTCCCGGGGACAGGAACCTATGGCTACACCTTC. It yields the protein CASSFPGTGTYGYTF.

The CDR3 DNA reads TGTGCCAGCAGCCGCCCGGACAGGGGGCGGAGGTACAATGAGCAGTTCTTC. This translates into CASSRPDRGRRYNEQFF. This chain links TRBV28 with TRBJ2-1, with 11 positions matching TRBD1. The V and J ends lost 6 bases and 4 bases, in that order; junction bases with no gene match: 11. CDR1 and CDR2 from the germline V gene are MDHEN and SYDVKM. The CDR3 loop spans 17 amino acids.

A word on this clone: A read error may explain this, as a much larger clone is one base away. The chain couples TRBV28 to TRBJ2-7; 7 positions agree with TRBD1. The CDR3 covers 15 residues. Germline V gene sequence: CDR1 MDHEN, CDR2 SYDVKM. CDR3 DNA: TGTGCCAGCAGTCGGGGACAGCTGGGCCCCTACGAGCAGTGCTTC. This codes for CASSRGQLGPYEQCF.